The 29 T cell receptor beta chains below all came from one sample that was sequenced in a study of T cells after yellow fever vaccination. TCRdb reprocessed the 5' RACE reads with MiXCR, giving one entry per CDR3 protein. Altogether around 68,000 distinct CDR3 sequences are present, around 7.1% being singletons, with the ten largest covering approximately 30%. The sequenced sample was CD8+ T cells sorted from PBMCs, obtained roughly 10 days after the first yellow fever vaccination. The source is a man between 18 and 35 years old who received the YFV17D yellow fever vaccine.

This clonotype was picked up many times. DNA for the CDR3: TGCGCCAGCTCTCTCTTGACTAGTAACACCGGGGAGCTGTTTTTT. This gives the protein CASSLLTSNTGELFF. The chain uses TRBV4-1 and TRBJ2-2; a possible D gene is TRBD2 (6 bases). V lost 8 bases and J 2 bases, leaving 15 bases between the germline ends. The CDR3 is 15 residues long. The germline CDR1 and CDR2 sequences are MGHRA and YSYEKL.

V usage is TRBV5-4 and J usage is TRBJ1-2; a weak D match, TRBD1 (6 bases). V dropped 1 base and J dropped 1 base, with 11 bases sitting between them. CDR1 is SGHNT, CDR2 YYREEE, per germline (reference sequence). CDR3 size: 15 residues. The CDR3 region is CASSLYGGGNYGYTF. The CDR3 region has the DNA TGTGCCAGCAGCTTGTATGGGGGCGGTAACTATGGCTACACCTTC.

This clonotype showed up many times. The DNA for the CDR3 is TGCGCCAGCAGCCAAACACCCTACGAGCAGTACTTC. It is translated as CASSQTPYEQYF. The rearrangement links TRBV4-1 to TRBJ2-7; no firm D call. V dropped 2 bases and J dropped 2 bases, with 4 bases sitting between them. The CDR3 has 12 amino acids. Germline CDR1 MGHRA, CDR2 YSYEKL.

This clonotype has just one count. A read error may be the cause here, since a much bigger clone is one base away. V and J are TRBV27 and TRBJ1-1; the D gene is possibly TRBD1 (5 bases). V lost 5 bases and J lost 5, with 9 bases in between. Germline V gene sequence: CDR1 MNHEY, CDR2 SMNVEV (reference sequence). CDR3 length: 12 amino acids. The CDR3 here is CASSAGSTEAFF. CDR3 bases: TGTGCCAGCAGTGCAGGGTCTACTGAAGCTTTCTTT.

The V call is TRBV7-2, the J call TRBJ1-2, with 8 bases identical to TRBD1. The CDR3 totals 15 residues. With 1 base clipped from V and 3 bases from J, the junction kept 4 bases outside the gene matches. The germline V gene encodes CDR1 SGHTA and CDR2 FQGNSA. CDR3 bases: TGTGCCAGCAGCTTAGGGACAGGGATGGACTATGGCTACACCTTC. Protein: CASSLGTGMDYGYTF.

This clonotype has at least ten counts. The chain recombines TRBV9 with TRBJ2-4, with a weak D call TRBD1 (6 bases). The germline V gene has CDR1 SGDLS and CDR2 YYNGEE. V shed 4 bases and J shed 3 bases, with 14 bases lying between them. This CDR3 has 15 amino acids. The CDR3 DNA reads TGTGCCAGCAGCCCATTCCAGGGGATCAAAAACATTCAGTACTTC. It is translated as CASSPFQGIKNIQYF.

This clonotype occurred many times. V is TRBV4-1 and J is TRBJ1-3; no clear D. Germline CDR1 MGHRA, CDR2 YSYEKL. The CDR3 is made up of 17 amino acids. V lost 2 bases, J lost 3 bases, and 17 bases lay in between. The CDR3 reads CASSQRHGLEVGNTIYF. Here the CDR3 DNA reads TGCGCCAGCAGCCAAAGACACGGTTTAGAAGTTGGAAACACCATATATTTT.

V usage is TRBV19 and J usage is TRBJ2-7; D possibly matches TRBD1 or TRBD2 (5 bases each). The CDR3 loop spans 13 amino acids. Trimming removed 6 bases from V and 7 bases from J, with 16 bases in between. Germline lookup yields CDR1 LNHDA and CDR2 SQIVND (reference sequence). The CDR3 is CASSDIGGGEQYV. CDR3 coding DNA: TGTGCCAGTAGCGACATAGGTGGGGGAGAGCAGTACGTC.

With respect to this clonotype: A read error may be the cause here, since a much bigger clone is one base away. This chain connects TRBV7-3 to TRBJ2-3; D is unclear. Trimming removed 1 base from V and 4 bases from J, with 15 bases in between. The CDR3 sequence is 16 residues long. In germline, CDR1 is SGHTA, CDR2 FQGTGA. CDR3 coding DNA: TGTGCCAGCAGCTTAATCGGGCAGACACACGCAGATACGCAGTATTTT. This gives the protein CASSLIGQTHADTQYF. The whole variable domain, filled in from reference TRBV7-3 and TRBJ2-3, reads GAGVSQTPSNKVTEKGKYVELRCDPISGHTALYWYRQSLGQGPEFLIYFQGTGAADDSGLPNDRFFAVRPEGSVSTLKIQRTERGDSAVYLCASSLIGQTHADTQYFGPGTRLTVL.

The sample holds many counts of this clonotype. The CDR3 DNA reads TGCGCCAGCAGCCAAGATCTAGCCTGGGGAGTCGGGGAGCTGTTTTTT. Amino acid sequence: CASSQDLAWGVGELFF. The genes are TRBV4-1 and TRBJ2-2; perhaps TRBD2 as D (5 bases). V dropped 0 bases and J dropped 7 bases, with 15 bases sitting between them. In germline, CDR1 is MGHRA, CDR2 YSYEKL. The CDR3 has 16 residues.

This sequence joins TRBV11-2 and TRBJ1-1, with 8 bases fitting TRBD1. V dropped 4 bases and J dropped 6; count of bases not matched to a gene: 7. The CDR3 is 14 residues long. The germline gives CDR1 SGHAT, CDR2 FQNNGV. In DNA form, the CDR3 reads TGTGCCAGCAGCTCCACGGACAGGGCACCTGAAGCTTTCTTT. Residues: CASSSTDRAPEAFF.

This clonotype has a count of ten or more. The CDR3 DNA is TGTGCCAGCAGCCAAGCGTTTACGCGCCTCACAGATACGCAGTATTTT. The encoded protein is CASSQAFTRLTDTQYF. This chain uses TRBV3-1 with TRBJ2-3; D is undetermined. The CDR3 contains 16 residues. In germline, CDR1 is LGHDT, CDR2 YNNKEL (reference sequence). V lost 1 base and J lost 2, with 13 bases in between.

The rearrangement uses TRBV4-1 and TRBJ2-5; D is uncertain. Germline CDR1 and CDR2: MGHRA and YSYEKL. V gave up 3 bases and J gave up 5 bases, with 16 bases separating them. This CDR3 has 15 amino acids. CDR3 in DNA: TGCGCCAGCAGCCAGGAGTTGGGCGGACGGGAGACCCAGTACTTC. Translation: CASSQELGGRETQYF.

This clonotype was counted at least ten times. The gene calls are TRBV4-1 and TRBJ2-7; D gene unclear. This CDR3 has 18 amino acids. Germline loops: CDR1 MGHRA, CDR2 YSYEKL. Trimming shortened V by 2 bases and J by 4 bases, and 24 bases separated the two germline ends. The DNA of the CDR3 is TGCGCCAGCAGCCAATCCTTAAGCGCAGAGCCTTATAGTTACGAGCAGTACTTC. Translation gives CASSQSLSAEPYSYEQYF.

This clonotype has a handful of counts. This chain uses TRBV12-3 or TRBV12-4 with TRBJ2-5; tentatively, D is TRBD1 or TRBD2 (5 bases each). The CDR3 is made up of 13 amino acids. V dropped 3 bases and J dropped 5 bases, with 10 bases sitting between them. The CDR3 nucleotides read TGTGCCAGCAGTTTCGAGGGGTATGAGACCCAGTACTTC. Its translation: CASSFEGYETQYF.

This clonotype was recorded many times. The chain uses TRBV9 and TRBJ1-1, with D tentatively TRBD1 (5 bases). Germline V lookup: CDR1 SGDLS, CDR2 YYNGEE. Trimming shortened V by 0 bases and J by 1 base, and 16 bases separated the two germline ends. The CDR3 is made up of 17 amino acids. The CDR3 DNA is TGTGCCAGCAGCGTAGGTCCTTATACAGGAACGAACACTGAAGCTTTCTTT. Amino acids: CASSVGPYTGTNTEAFF.

This clonotype has a count of ten or more. J is TRBJ2-1 and V is TRBV5-1, with 14 positions matching TRBD2. The CDR3 consists of 15 residues. The germline CDR1 and CDR2 sequences are SGHRS and YFSETQ. The V segment lost 4 bases and the J segment 10 bases; nucleotides outside the gene matches: 7. CDR3 sequence (DNA): TGCGCCAGCAGCCAGGGACTAGCGGGGGTCCCAGAGCAGTTCTTC. Amino acid sequence: CASSQGLAGVPEQFF.

The table lists this clonotype with many counts. V gene TRBV9 combines with J gene TRBJ2-1, with D possibly TRBD2 on 5 matching bases. Germline CDR1 reads SGDLS; CDR2 reads YYNGEE. The length of the CDR3 is 15 residues. V dropped 5 bases and J dropped 8 bases, with 20 bases sitting between them. CDR3 sequence: CASSDPGLAKDEQFF. In DNA, the CDR3 is TGTGCCAGCAGTGATCCCGGGCTAGCTAAAGATGAGCAGTTCTTC.

V usage is TRBV7-3 and J usage is TRBJ2-5, with TRBD2 matching 8 bases. The CDR3 is made up of 15 amino acids. The V segment lost 5 bases and the J segment 2 bases; nucleotides outside the gene matches: 7. Germline V CDR1 and CDR2: SGHTA, FQGTGA. The CDR3 DNA follows: TGTGCCAGCAGCCTTCGGGGGGGGTTACAAGAGACCCAGTACTTC. This translates into CASSLRGGLQETQYF. The entire variable domain, with the rest obtained from reference TRBV7-3 and TRBJ2-5, is as follows: GAGVSQTPSNKVTEKGKYVELRCDPISGHTALYWYRQSLGQGPEFLIYFQGTGAADDSGLPNDRFFAVRPEGSVSTLKIQRTERGDSAVYLCASSLRGGLQETQYFGPGTRLLVL.

This clonotype was seen many times. The rearrangement joins TRBV27 to TRBJ1-1; 8 nucleotides match TRBD1. V lost 5 bases, J lost 1 base, and 6 bases stayed unmatched. The CDR3 is 15 residues long. Germline lookup yields CDR1 MNHEY and CDR2 SMNVEV (reference sequence). CDR3 protein: CASSRPGGSNTEAFF. For the CDR3, the DNA is TGTGCCAGCAGTAGACCAGGGGGCTCGAACACTGAAGCTTTCTTT.

This clonotype came up a few times. The chain couples TRBV11-2 to TRBJ2-1, with D unresolved. Trimming stripped 1 base from V and 7 bases from J, with 14 bases between. The CDR3 consists of 15 residues. Germline assignment: CDR1 SGHAT and CDR2 FQNNGV. CDR3 region: CASSLAGPPVNEQFF. For the CDR3, the DNA is TGTGCCAGCAGCTTAGCGGGCCCCCCGGTTAATGAGCAGTTCTTC.

This clonotype appeared many times. The chain has TRBV7-9 and TRBJ1-1, with 9 bases lining up with TRBD1. This CDR3 has 15 residues. Germline V gives CDR1 SEHNR, CDR2 FQNEAQ (reference sequence). V was pared by 5 bases and J by 5 bases, with 9 bases of the junction left unmatched. CDR3: CASSPGQGVETEAFF. In nucleotides, the CDR3 is TGTGCCAGCAGCCCGGGACAGGGCGTAGAAACTGAAGCTTTCTTT.

This clonotype has more than one count but fewer than ten. The CDR3 DNA reads TGCGCCAGCAGCCAAGAACGGCATACGGAGGACGGCTACACCTTC. Its protein is CASSQERHTEDGYTF. The rearrangement uses TRBV4-3 and TRBJ1-2; D not certain. CDR1 LGHNA and CDR2 YSLEER come from the germline V gene. V was clipped by 0 bases and J by 8 bases, with 16 bases between them. The CDR3 sequence is 15 residues long.

This clonotype was observed at least ten times. V and J are TRBV4-1 and TRBJ2-7; D call uncertain. The germline V gene encodes CDR1 MGHRA and CDR2 YSYEKL. The V and J ends lost 0 bases and 4 bases respectively, with 13 bases between them. The CDR3 contains 15 residues. The CDR3 loop reads CASSQEPGFLYEQYF. The CDR3 coding sequence is TGCGCCAGCAGCCAAGAACCAGGTTTTTTGTACGAGCAGTACTTC.

This clonotype was observed at least ten times. The chain links TRBV7-9 to TRBJ2-3; the D gene is possibly TRBD2 (6 bases). V was cut by 1 base and J by 0 bases, with 11 bases left in between. Germline CDR1 and CDR2: SEHNR and FQNEAQ (reference sequence). This CDR3 spans 16 amino acids. CDR3 nucleotide sequence: TGTGCCAGCAGCTTAGGAGCGGGCCCTAGCACAGATACGCAGTATTTT. It codes for CASSLGAGPSTDTQYF.

Ten or more counts support this clonotype. The chain has TRBV28 and TRBJ1-5, with a weak D call TRBD1 (6 bases). CDR1 and CDR2 (germline): MDHEN, SYDVKM. The CDR3 covers 15 residues. Trimming took 1 base from V and 6 from J, leaving 13 bases between them. CDR3 protein: CASSLFRGAGQPQHF. CDR3 coding DNA: TGTGCCAGCAGTTTATTTCGGGGGGCAGGTCAGCCCCAGCATTTT.

Many counts were recorded for this clonotype. V gene TRBV14 combines with J gene TRBJ1-6; D might be TRBD1 (6 bases). Germline CDR1 and CDR2: SGHDN and FVKESK. CDR3 size: 14 residues. Trimming removed 4 bases at V and 7 bases at J, with 11 bases between. This CDR3 is CASSPTGLNSPLHF. DNA of the CDR3: TGTGCCAGCAGCCCGACAGGCCTAAATTCACCCCTCCACTTT. The full variable domain, in which reference TRBV14 and TRBJ1-6 provide the parts outside the CDR3, is EAGVTQFPSHSVIEKGQTVTLRCDPISGHDNLYWYRRVMGKEIKFLLHFVKESKQDESGMPNNRFLAERTGGTYSTLKVQPAELEDSGVYFCASSPTGLNSPLHFGNGTRLTVT.

In its sample, this clonotype was seen many times. The CDR3 is CASSRSGTGFNEQYF. Written as DNA, the CDR3 is TGTGCCAGCAGTCGATCCGGGACAGGGTTCAACGAGCAGTACTTC. The V call is TRBV6-2 or TRBV6-3, the J call TRBJ2-7; TRBD1 matches 9 bases. CDR3 length: 15 residues. Looked up from germline, CDR1 is MNHEY and CDR2 is SVGEGT. V was clipped by 5 bases and J by 5 bases; unmatched bases: 10.

V gene TRBV5-5 combines with J gene TRBJ1-1, with D perhaps TRBD1 (6 bases). CDR3 size: 15 residues. Germline V lookup: CDR1 SGHKS, CDR2 YYEKEE (reference sequence). Trimming cost V 1 base and J 4 bases, with 14 bases left between them. CDR3 bases: TGTGCCAGCAGCTTGCGGAACAAGGGGGGCACTGAAGCTTTCTTT. Residues: CASSLRNKGGTEAFF.